This entry lists 23 T cell receptor beta chains sequenced from one sample in a study of STAT5B mutations in CD4+ large granular lymphocyte leukemia (dated by TCRdb to about 2022). The library relied on the immunoSEQ multiplex PCR assay. TCRdb holds this immuneACCESS table with in-frame rearrangements only. Some clones are missing; in checked studies, unresolved V genes explain under half, and the rest has no known cause. In this sample the table shows about 31,000 clones, 85% to 90% of which occur a single time. 0.4% to 0.5% of the sample belongs to the ten largest clones. The sequencing sample was made of CD4+ T cells from blood buffy coats. The receptors come from a human donor in good health.

The rearrangement joins TRBV27 to TRBJ2-1; D may be TRBD1 (6 bases). The CDR3 is 12 amino acids. CDR1 and CDR2 (germline): MNHEY, SMNVEV (reference sequence). V shed 10 bases and J shed 5 bases, with 12 bases lying between them. This CDR3 reads CATQGFNNEQFF. CDR3 coding DNA: TGTGCCACCCAGGGGTTCAACAATGAGCAGTTCTTC.

The rearrangement joins TRBV7-2 to TRBJ2-7; D possibly matches TRBD1 or TRBD2 (5 bases each). V lost 4 bases to trimming and J lost 7 bases, with 20 bases between them. The length of the CDR3 is 15 residues. Germline-derived CDR1 and CDR2 are SGHTA and FQGNSA. The CDR3 reads CASSSLSLAWGEQYF. CDR3 nucleotides: TGTGCCAGCAGCTCCCTATCCCTGGCGTGGGGGGAGCAGTACTTC.

J is TRBJ1-2 and V is TRBV28; 7 bases map to TRBD1. The CDR3 is 14 residues long. J gave up 5 bases and V 3 bases, and 6 bases lay outside the gene matches. CDR1 is MDHEN, CDR2 SYDVKM, per germline. CDR3 amino acids: CASSLGDSIYGYTF. CDR3 in DNA: TGTGCCAGCAGTTTGGGGGACAGCATATATGGCTACACCTTC.

The J gene is TRBJ2-3, the V gene TRBV12-5; D is uncertain. V lost 6 bases and J 6 bases, leaving 13 bases between the germline ends. CDR3 length: 13 residues. CDR1 and CDR2 from the germline V gene are LGHNT and FRNRAP. The CDR3 is CASGSSWGDTQYF. The CDR3 DNA follows: TGTGCTAGTGGCTCTAGTTGGGGTGATACGCAGTATTTT.

The genes are TRBV11-1 and TRBJ2-2, with D maybe TRBD1 (6 bases). Germline CDR1 SGHAT, CDR2 FQDESV (reference sequence). Trimming removed 2 bases from V and 6 bases from J, with 10 bases in between. This CDR3 has 14 residues. This chain's CDR3 is CASSLRAGAGELFF. The CDR3 DNA is TGTGCCAGCAGCTTAAGGGCAGGGGCCGGGGAGCTGTTTTTT.

This clone occurred once. DNA of the CDR3: TGCAGCGTTCGGAACTCTGGGGCCAACGTCCTGACTTTC. This encodes CSVRNSGANVLTF. J is TRBJ2-6 and V is TRBV29-1; no clear D gene. CDR3 size: 13 residues. Germline CDR1 and CDR2: SQVTM and ANQGSEA. Trimming removed 5 bases from V and 0 bases from J, with 5 bases in between.

The chain carries TRBV6-5 and TRBJ2-5; TRBD1 matches 9 bases. The DNA end lines up better with TRBJ2-7; the J call may be wrong. CDR1 is MNHEY and CDR2 is SVGAGI in the germline V gene. This CDR3 comprises 15 residues. The CDR3 loop reads CASSRTSGQGYEQYF. For the CDR3, the DNA is TGTGCCAGCAGCCGTACCTCGGGACAGGGTTACGAGCAGTACTTC.

The chain uses TRBV28 and TRBJ1-3, with TRBD1 as a possible D gene (5 bases). The CDR3 runs 15 residues. Germline V gene data show CDR1 as MDHEN and CDR2 as SYDVKM. The V end lost 8 bases, the J end lost 0 bases, and 14 bases lay between the germline ends. The CDR3, as DNA: TGTGCCAGCTGTACAGGACTACACTCTGGAAACACCATATATTTT. Translated: CASCTGLHSGNTIYF.

The chain uses TRBV11-2 and TRBJ2-7, with D unresolved. Per germline, CDR1 SGHAT and CDR2 FQNNGV. The germline V and J ends were trimmed by 5 bases and 0 bases, with 11 bases remaining between them. This CDR3 is 14 amino acids long. DNA of the CDR3: TGTGCCAGCAGCCCTGCCCTACTCTCCTACGAGCAGTACTTC. This gives the protein CASSPALLSYEQYF.

V gene TRBV7-2 combines with J gene TRBJ1-5, with a tentative D call TRBD1 (5 bases). Germline-derived CDR1 and CDR2 are SGHTA and FQGNSA. V was trimmed by 0 bases and J by 5 bases, leaving 11 bases between them. The CDR3 consists of 15 residues. DNA for the CDR3: TGTGCCAGCAGCTTAGCCGGGGCGAGTCATCAGCCCCAGCATTTT. It yields the protein CASSLAGASHQPQHF.

The gene calls are TRBV4-1 and TRBJ1-5; D is perhaps TRBD1 (6 bases). Germline values: CDR1 MGHRA, CDR2 YSYEKL. V lost 4 bases to trimming and J lost 3 bases, with 13 bases between them. The CDR3 spans 15 residues. Written as DNA, the CDR3 is TGCGCCAGCAGCCTCCGACAGGACAACAATCAGCCCCAGCATTTT. Its translation is CASSLRQDNNQPQHF.

The chain has TRBV11-2 and TRBJ2-6; D unclear. This CDR3 is 14 amino acids long. Germline V gene data show CDR1 as SGHAT and CDR2 as FQNNGV. Trimming removed 5 bases from V and 4 bases from J, with 9 bases in between. The DNA for the CDR3 is TGTGCCAGCAGCCTCACAGAAGGGGCCAACGTCCTGACTTTC. Protein: CASSLTEGANVLTF.

J is TRBJ2-7 and V is TRBV5-4; a weak D match, TRBD2 (5 bases). Trimming cost V 5 bases and J 2 bases, with 11 bases left between them. The CDR3 is 13 residues long. Germline CDR1 SGHNT, CDR2 YYREEE (reference sequence). The CDR3, as DNA: TGTGCCAGCAGGTCAGTCGGGACCTACGAGCAGTACTTC. It codes for CASRSVGTYEQYF.

V usage is TRBV19 and J usage is TRBJ2-5; 8 nucleotides line up with TRBD2. The CDR3 extends over 16 amino acids. CDR1 and CDR2 (germline): LNHDA, SQIVND (reference sequence). Trimming at V came to 5 bases and at J to 4 bases, leaving 12 bases not matched to a gene. CDR3 bases: TGTGCCAGTAGTCAACTCTTCGGGGGGGCCGTAGAGACCCAGTACTTC. Translation gives CASSQLFGGAVETQYF.

The chain combines TRBV28 with TRBJ2-2; D is ambiguous. The CDR3 is 13 residues long. The V gene's germline CDR1 is MDHEN and CDR2 SYDVKM. Deletions cut 3 bases from V and 6 bases from J, with 8 bases between. DNA for the CDR3: TGTGCCAGCAGTTTTCTCTCTGCCGGGGAGCTGTTTTTT. Amino acids: CASSFLSAGELFF.

The genes are TRBV2 and TRBJ2-3; unclear D gene. This CDR3 region has 13 residues. V was shortened by 7 bases and J by 0 bases, with 8 bases between the two germline ends. Germline CDR1 SNHLY, CDR2 FYNNEI. CDR3 in DNA: TGTGCCAGCAAACAGAGTAGCACAGATACGCAGTATTTT. It translates to CASKQSSTDTQYF.

This clone has more than one count but fewer than ten. The chain combines TRBV28 with TRBJ1-2; D is undetermined. The CDR3 contains 11 residues. Germline CDR1 reads MDHEN; CDR2 reads SYDVKM. V gave up 6 bases and J gave up 0 bases, with 2 bases separating them. DNA for the CDR3: TGTGCCAGCAGCTCTAACTATGGCTACACCTTC. This sequence encodes CASSSNYGYTF.

In its sample, this clone was seen once. The V call is TRBV7-9, the J call TRBJ2-7, with 9 bases aligning to TRBD1. Germline loops: CDR1 SEHNR, CDR2 FQNEAQ (reference sequence). This CDR3 region has 17 residues. The trim removed 6 bases at V and 3 bases at J, leaving 15 bases unmatched. The CDR3 region is CASSSGTGSQGNYEQYF. The CDR3 nucleotides are TGTGCCAGCAGTTCCGGGACAGGGTCTCAAGGAAACTACGAGCAGTACTTC.

The chain recombines TRBV27 with TRBJ1-4; D may be TRBD1 (6 bases). Per germline, CDR1 MNHEY and CDR2 SMNVEV (reference sequence). The CDR3 loop spans 13 amino acids. V shed 6 bases and J shed 7 bases, with 12 bases lying between them. The chain's CDR3 is CASSSGASEKLFF. CDR3 coding DNA: TGTGCCAGCAGCTCAGGGGCGAGTGAAAAACTGTTTTTT.

The V call is TRBV29-1, the J call TRBJ2-3, with 7 bases aligning to TRBD2. CDR3 length: 14 amino acids. V lost 2 bases, J lost 1 base, and 3 bases stayed unmatched. Germline CDR1 is SQVTM and CDR2 is ANQGSEA. This CDR3 is CSVESGEGTDTQYF. CDR3 DNA: TGCAGCGTTGAAAGCGGGGAGGGCACAGATACGCAGTATTTT.

This clone was recorded only once. DNA for the CDR3: TGTGCCAGCAGTGGAGCGGGAGGGCGAATCAAAGAGACCCAGTACTTC. Its protein product is CASSGAGGRIKETQYF. The chain employs TRBV6-1 and TRBJ2-5; 10 bases align to TRBD2. Looked up from germline, CDR1 is MNHNS and CDR2 is SASEGT. The CDR3 sequence is 16 residues long. J lost 3 bases, V lost 4 bases, and 8 bases had no gene match.

The gene calls are TRBV6-4 and TRBJ2-1; D remains unclear. Germline V gene data show CDR1 as MRHNA and CDR2 as SNTAGT. Deletions cut 2 bases from V and 7 bases from J, with 9 bases between. The CDR3 is 13 amino acids. CDR3 loop: CASSDPWTNEQFF. CDR3 in DNA: TGTGCCAGCAGTGACCCGTGGACGAATGAGCAGTTCTTC.

The chain combines TRBV7-2 with TRBJ2-7; 10 nucleotides match TRBD2. The CDR3 extends over 15 amino acids. Germline trimming cut 4 bases from V and 2 bases from J; bases unmatched to any gene: 5. Germline-derived CDR1 and CDR2 are SGHTA and FQGNSA. CDR3: CASSSTLAGAYEQYF. CDR3 in DNA: TGTGCCAGCAGCTCAACCCTAGCGGGGGCCTACGAGCAGTACTTC.